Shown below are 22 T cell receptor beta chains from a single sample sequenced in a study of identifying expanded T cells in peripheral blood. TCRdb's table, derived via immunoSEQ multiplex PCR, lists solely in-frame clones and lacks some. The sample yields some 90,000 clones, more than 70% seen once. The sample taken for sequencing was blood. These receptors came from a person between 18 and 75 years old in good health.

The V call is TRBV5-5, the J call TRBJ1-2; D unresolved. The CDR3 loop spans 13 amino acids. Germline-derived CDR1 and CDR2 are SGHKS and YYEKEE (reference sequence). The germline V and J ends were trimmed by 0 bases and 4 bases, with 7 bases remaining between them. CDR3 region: CASSLVRGYGYTF. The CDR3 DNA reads TGTGCCAGCAGCTTGGTCAGAGGCTATGGCTACACCTTC.

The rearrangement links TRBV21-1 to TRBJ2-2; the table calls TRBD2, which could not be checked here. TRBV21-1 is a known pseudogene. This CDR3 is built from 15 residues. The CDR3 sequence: CASKGAEANTGELFF. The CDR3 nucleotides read TGTGCCAGCAAGGGTGCGGAGGCGAACACCGGGGAGCTGTTTTTT.

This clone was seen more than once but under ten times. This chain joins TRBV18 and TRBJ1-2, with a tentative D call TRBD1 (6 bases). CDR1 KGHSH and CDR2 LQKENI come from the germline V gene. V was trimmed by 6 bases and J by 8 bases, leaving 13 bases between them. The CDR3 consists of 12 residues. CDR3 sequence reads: CASSGAAEGYTF. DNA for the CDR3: TGTGCCAGCTCGGGGGCAGCCGAAGGCTACACCTTC.

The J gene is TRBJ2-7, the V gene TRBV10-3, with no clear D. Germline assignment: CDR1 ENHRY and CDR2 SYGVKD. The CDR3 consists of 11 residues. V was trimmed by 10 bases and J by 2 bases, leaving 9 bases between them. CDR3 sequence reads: CATLGTYEQYF. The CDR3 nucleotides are TGTGCCACCCTGGGTACCTACGAGCAGTACTTC.

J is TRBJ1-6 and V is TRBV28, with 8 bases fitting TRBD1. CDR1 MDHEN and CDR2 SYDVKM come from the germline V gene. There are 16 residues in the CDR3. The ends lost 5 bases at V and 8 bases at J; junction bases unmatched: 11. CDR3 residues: CASSPSATGADSPLHF. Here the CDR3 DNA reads TGTGCCAGCAGTCCTTCCGCGACAGGGGCGGATTCACCCCTCCACTTT.

The CDR3 protein is CASSPRRPGNNSPLHF. As DNA, the CDR3 is TGTGCCAGCAGCCCACGCCGACCAGGCAATAATTCACCCCTCCACTTT. V usage is TRBV7-6 and J usage is TRBJ1-6, with no clear D. Between the trimmed V and J ends, which lost 5 bases and 5 bases, there was a span of 16 bases. CDR1 is SGHVS, CDR2 FNYEAQ, per germline. The CDR3 totals 16 residues.

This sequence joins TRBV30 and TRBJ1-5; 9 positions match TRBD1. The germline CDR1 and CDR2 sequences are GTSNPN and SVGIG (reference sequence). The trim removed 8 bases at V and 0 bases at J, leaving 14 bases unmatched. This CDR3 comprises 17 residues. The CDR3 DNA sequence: TGTGCCCGCGCCGGGACAGGGAACGTATATAGCAATCAGCCCCAGCATTTT. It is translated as CARAGTGNVYSNQPQHF.

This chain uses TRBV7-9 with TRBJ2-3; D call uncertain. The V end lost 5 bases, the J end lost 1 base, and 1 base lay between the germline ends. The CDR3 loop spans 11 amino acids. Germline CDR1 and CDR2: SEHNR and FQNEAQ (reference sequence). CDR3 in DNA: TGTGCCAGCAGCCGCACAGATACGCAGTATTTT. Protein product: CASSRTDTQYF.

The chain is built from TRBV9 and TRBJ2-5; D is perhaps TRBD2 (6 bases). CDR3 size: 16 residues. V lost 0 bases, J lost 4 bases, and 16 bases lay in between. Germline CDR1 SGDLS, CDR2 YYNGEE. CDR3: CASSVGPGGPGETQYF. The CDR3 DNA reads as TGTGCCAGCAGCGTAGGGCCCGGGGGTCCGGGAGAGACCCAGTACTTC.

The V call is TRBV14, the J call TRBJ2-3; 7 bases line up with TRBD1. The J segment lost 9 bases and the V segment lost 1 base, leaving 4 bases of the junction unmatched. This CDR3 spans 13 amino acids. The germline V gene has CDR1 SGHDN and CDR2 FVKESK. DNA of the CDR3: TGTGCCAGCAGCCAAGTCCGACAGGGAACGCAGTATTTT. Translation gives CASSQVRQGTQYF.

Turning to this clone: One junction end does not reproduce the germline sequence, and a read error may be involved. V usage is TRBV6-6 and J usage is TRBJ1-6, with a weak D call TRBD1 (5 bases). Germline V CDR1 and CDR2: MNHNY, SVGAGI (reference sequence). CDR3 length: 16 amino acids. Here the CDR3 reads CASSYTSGTANSPLHF. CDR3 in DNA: TGTGCCAGCAGTTACACGTCAGGGACGGCGAATTCTCCCCTCCACTTT.

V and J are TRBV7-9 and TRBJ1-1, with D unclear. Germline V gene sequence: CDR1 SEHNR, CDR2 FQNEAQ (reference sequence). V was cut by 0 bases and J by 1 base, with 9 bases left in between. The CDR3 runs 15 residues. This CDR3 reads CASSLAEGRNTEAFF. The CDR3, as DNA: TGTGCCAGCAGCTTAGCGGAGGGAAGGAACACTGAAGCTTTCTTT.

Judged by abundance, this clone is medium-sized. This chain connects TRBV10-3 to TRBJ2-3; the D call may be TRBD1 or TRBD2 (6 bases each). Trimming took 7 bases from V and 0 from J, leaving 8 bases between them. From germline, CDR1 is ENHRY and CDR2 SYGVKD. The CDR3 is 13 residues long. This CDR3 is CAIKGGSTDTQYF. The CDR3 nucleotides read TGTGCCATCAAGGGGGGAAGCACAGATACGCAGTATTTT.

The CDR3 spells CASSYLSGGAPSSTDTQYF. CDR3 bases: TGTGCCAGCAGCTACCTTAGCGGGGGGGCTCCCTCTAGCACAGATACGCAGTATTTT. This chain links TRBV7-2 with TRBJ2-3, with 11 bases fitting TRBD2. CDR3 length equals 19 residues. V lost 4 bases to trimming and J lost 0 bases; unmatched junction nucleotides: 12. Per germline, CDR1 SGHTA and CDR2 FQGNSA.

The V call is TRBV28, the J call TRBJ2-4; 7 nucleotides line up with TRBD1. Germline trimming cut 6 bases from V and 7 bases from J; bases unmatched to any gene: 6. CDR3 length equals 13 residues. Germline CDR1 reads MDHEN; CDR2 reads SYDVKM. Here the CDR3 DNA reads TGTGCCAGCAGCTCCCAGGGGGAGAACATTCAGTACTTC. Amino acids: CASSSQGENIQYF.

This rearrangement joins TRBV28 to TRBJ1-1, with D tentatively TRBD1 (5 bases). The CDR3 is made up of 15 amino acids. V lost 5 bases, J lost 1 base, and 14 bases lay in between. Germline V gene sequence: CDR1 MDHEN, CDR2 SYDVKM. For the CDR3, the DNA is TGTGCCAGCAGTACCCCCTCCCAGGGGAACACTGAAGCTTTCTTT. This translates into CASSTPSQGNTEAFF.

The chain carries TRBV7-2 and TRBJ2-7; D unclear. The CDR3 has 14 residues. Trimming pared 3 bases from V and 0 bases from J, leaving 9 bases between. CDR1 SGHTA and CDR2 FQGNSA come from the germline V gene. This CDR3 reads CASSFASSSYEQYF. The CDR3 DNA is TGTGCCAGCAGCTTTGCATCCAGCTCCTACGAGCAGTACTTC.

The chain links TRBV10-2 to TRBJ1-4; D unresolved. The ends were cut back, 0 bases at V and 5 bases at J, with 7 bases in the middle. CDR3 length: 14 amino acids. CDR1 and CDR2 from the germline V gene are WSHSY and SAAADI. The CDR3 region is CASSESWENEKLFF. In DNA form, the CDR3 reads TGCGCCAGCAGTGAGTCGTGGGAGAATGAAAAACTGTTTTTT.

The CDR3 loop reads CASSQVIPGLGQETQYF. For the CDR3, the DNA is TGCGCCAGCAGCCAAGTAATCCCGGGACTAGGCCAAGAGACCCAGTACTTC. The genes are TRBV4-3 and TRBJ2-5; the match to TRBD2 covers 8 bases. Germline V gives CDR1 LGHNA, CDR2 YSLEER. CDR3 length: 17 amino acids. Trimming cost V 1 base and J 1 base; bases outside gene matches: 8.

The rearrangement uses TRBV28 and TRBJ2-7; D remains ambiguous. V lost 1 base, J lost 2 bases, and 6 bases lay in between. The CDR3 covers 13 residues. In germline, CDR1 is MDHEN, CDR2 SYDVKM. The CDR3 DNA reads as TGTGCCAGCAGTTTATCTGGGGCCTACGAGCAGTACTTC. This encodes CASSLSGAYEQYF.

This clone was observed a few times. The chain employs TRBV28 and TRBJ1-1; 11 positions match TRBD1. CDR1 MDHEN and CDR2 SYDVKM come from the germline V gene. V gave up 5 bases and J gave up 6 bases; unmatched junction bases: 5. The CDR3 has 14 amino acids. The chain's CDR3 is CASSPGDRGSEAFF. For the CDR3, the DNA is TGTGCCAGCAGTCCCGGGGACAGGGGGTCTGAAGCTTTCTTT.

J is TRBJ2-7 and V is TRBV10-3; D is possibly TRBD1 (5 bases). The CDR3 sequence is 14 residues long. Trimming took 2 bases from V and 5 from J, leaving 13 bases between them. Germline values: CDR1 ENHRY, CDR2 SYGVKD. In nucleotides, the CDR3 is TGTGCCATCAGTGAGCTGGCAGGGTCGAACGAGCAGTACTTC. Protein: CAISELAGSNEQYF.